The source of this T cell receptor (beta chain) is a study of cytomegalovirus exposure and HLA in healthy donors. Regarding the study as a whole: Some highly shared sequence variants likely arose as a pipeline artifact. Both high specificity and high sensitivity reportedly marked the classifier's diagnosis of cytomegalovirus status. It was shown in a later analysis that HLA-associated TCR beta chains were more clonally expanded than other, equally common chains.

PCR amplification relied on 60 Vbeta primers (plus 13 Jbeta primers). Assay used: immunoSEQ multiplex PCR; TCRdb lists only in-frame clones, some missing. The specimen's table records 200,000 to 250,000 clones. Looked up from germline, CDR1 is SGHAT and CDR2 is FQDESV (reference sequence). J was trimmed by 0 bases and V by 3 bases; bases with no gene match: 4. The CDR3 contains 16 residues. For this clone: Its matching antigen is unknown.

The clonotype comes from a woman in her twenties or thirties in good health and CMV-seropositive. The V and J genes are TRBV11-1 and TRBJ2-1; 8 bases match TRBD1. Sequences were obtained from PBMCs. The DNA of the CDR3 is TGTGCCAGCAGCTTCCGGACAGGGAGCTCCTACAATGAGCAGTTCTTC. This gives the protein CASSFRTGSSYNEQFF.